A single sample is the source of the 25 T cell receptor beta chains below, sequenced in a study of blood T cell repertoires in COVID-19. Assay: immunoSEQ multiplex PCR; the TCRdb copy retains only in-frame clones and omits some. The table lists 150,000 to 180,000 clones, under 90% of them singletons. Input material: peripheral blood. All receptors come from a man aged 60-69 years with acute or convalescent COVID-19.

The chain joins TRBV10-3 to TRBJ2-1; D is undetermined. V was trimmed by 1 base and J by 12 bases, leaving 10 bases between them. Germline V gene data show CDR1 as ENHRY and CDR2 as SYGVKD. The CDR3 length is 12 residues. CDR3 in DNA: TGTGCCATCAGTGAGTTGAGCGAACCGCAGTTCTTC. Amino acid sequence: CAISELSEPQFF.

The rearrangement joins TRBV9 to TRBJ2-5, with D possibly being TRBD2 (5 bases). Trimming removed 3 bases at V and 7 bases at J, with 7 bases between. The CDR3 spans 11 residues. From germline, CDR1 is SGDLS and CDR2 YYNGEE. CDR3 in amino acids: CASSAEGTQYF. The CDR3, as DNA: TGTGCCAGCAGCGCCGAGGGGACCCAGTACTTC.

The J gene is TRBJ1-5, the V gene TRBV6-2 or TRBV6-3; 8 bases map to TRBD1. The CDR3 length is 17 residues. CDR1 is MNHEY, CDR2 SVGEGT, per germline. V lost 0 bases, J lost 6 bases, and 10 bases stayed unmatched. CDR3 sequence (DNA): TGTGCCAGCAGTTACTCGGCGACAGGGGCCCGGGGTCAGCCCCAGCATTTT. It specifies CASSYSATGARGQPQHF.

The CDR3 is CASSSQTSTDTQYF. Here the CDR3 DNA reads TGCGCCAGCAGCTCCCAGACTAGCACAGATACGCAGTATTTT. V is TRBV5-1 and J is TRBJ2-3; D ambiguous. V was clipped by 3 bases and J by 0 bases, with 8 bases between them. The CDR3 covers 14 residues. From germline, CDR1 is SGHRS and CDR2 YFSETQ.

The chain joins TRBV29-1 to TRBJ2-7, with D hard to call. Germline V gene sequence: CDR1 SQVTM, CDR2 ANQGSEA. The V and J ends lost 3 bases and 6 bases respectively, with 15 bases between them. The CDR3 consists of 13 residues. In DNA form, the CDR3 reads TGCAGCGTTGATAAAGCCGGCGGCCGCGAGCAGTACTTC. Protein: CSVDKAGGREQYF.

This clone came up once. The genes are TRBV2 and TRBJ2-7; the D gene is possibly TRBD2 (5 bases). CDR1 is SNHLY and CDR2 is FYNNEI in the germline V gene. The V end lost 6 bases, the J end lost 5 bases, and 14 bases lay between the germline ends. The CDR3 has 13 amino acids. This chain's CDR3 is CASSTRGLDEQYF. The CDR3 DNA sequence: TGTGCCAGCAGCACTAGAGGTCTGGACGAGCAGTACTTC.

The chain uses TRBV7-6 and TRBJ2-2; 8 nucleotides match TRBD1. The CDR3 is made up of 14 amino acids. Trimming at V came to 5 bases and at J to 3 bases, leaving 2 bases not matched to a gene. Per the germline V gene, CDR1 is SGHVS and CDR2 is FNYEAQ. The CDR3 coding sequence is TGTGCCAGCAGCAAGGACAGGGACACCGGGGAGCTGTTTTTT. It codes for CASSKDRDTGELFF.

This chain joins TRBV28 and TRBJ2-7; 8 nucleotides match TRBD1. This CDR3 is 13 amino acids long. Germline lookup yields CDR1 MDHEN and CDR2 SYDVKM. Unmatched junction bases numbered 7, after V lost 5 bases and J lost 7 bases. The CDR3 loop is CASSQTTGGEQYF. In DNA form, the CDR3 reads TGTGCCAGCAGTCAAACCACAGGGGGTGAGCAGTACTTC.

The V and J genes are TRBV30 and TRBJ2-5, with 8 bases aligning to TRBD2. This CDR3 has 14 amino acids. The V and J ends lost 4 bases and 5 bases, in that order; junction bases with no gene match: 9. Per the germline V gene, CDR1 is GTSNPN and CDR2 is SVGIG (reference sequence). DNA of the CDR3: TGTGCCTGGACCAAAGGGACTAGGATGGAGACCCAGTACTTC. The encoded protein is CAWTKGTRMETQYF.

This chain links TRBV18 with TRBJ2-3, with 8 bases matching TRBD1. The CDR3 is 17 amino acids. V was pared by 3 bases and J by 0 bases, with 8 bases of the junction left unmatched. CDR1 is KGHSH, CDR2 LQKENI, per germline. Written as DNA, the CDR3 is TGTGCCAGCTCACCCACAGGGGGGATATCTAGCACAGATACGCAGTATTTT. Protein product: CASSPTGGISSTDTQYF.

This clone was counted a single time. The chain couples TRBV3-1 (or the pseudogene TRBV3-2) to TRBJ2-3, with D maybe TRBD2 (5 bases). The length of the CDR3 is 15 residues. CDR1 is LGHDT and CDR2 is YNNKEL in the germline V gene (reference sequence). V gave up 7 bases and J gave up 0 bases, with 14 bases separating them. CDR3 loop: CASTPSEASTDTQYF. The CDR3 nucleotides are TGTGCCAGCACCCCGTCGGAGGCGAGCACAGATACGCAGTATTTT.

The rearrangement links TRBV28 to TRBJ2-3, with D possibly being TRBD1 (6 bases). Germline-derived CDR1 and CDR2 are MDHEN and SYDVKM. This CDR3 has 13 amino acids. The ends were cut back, 8 bases at V and 1 base at J, with 10 bases in the middle. The chain's CDR3 is CASSWGRTDTQYF. The CDR3 bases are TGTGCCAGCTCCTGGGGGCGCACAGATACGCAGTATTTT.

V gene TRBV15 combines with J gene TRBJ1-3; 7 bases line up with TRBD1. Unmatched junction bases numbered 3, after V lost 0 bases and J lost 1 base. This CDR3 comprises 16 residues. Germline V lookup: CDR1 LNHNV, CDR2 YYDKDF (reference sequence). CDR3 in DNA: TGTGCCACCAGCAGAGACCCGACAGGGTCTGGAAACACCATATATTTT. It specifies CATSRDPTGSGNTIYF.

The CDR3 reads CASSQVTGTVPYEQYF. The DNA of the CDR3 is TGCGCCAGCAGCCAAGTAACCGGGACAGTCCCCTACGAGCAGTACTTC. The rearrangement links TRBV4-3 to TRBJ2-7, with 7 bases that match TRBD1. Trimming cost V 1 base and J 2 bases; bases outside gene matches: 8. CDR1 LGHNA and CDR2 YSLEER come from the germline V gene. This CDR3 is 16 amino acids long.

The DNA of the CDR3 is TGTGCCAGCAGCCCTAACTACGAGCAGTACTTC. It specifies CASSPNYEQYF. The chain uses TRBV7-2 and TRBJ2-7; D gene ambiguous. Trimming removed 5 bases at V and 3 bases at J, with 5 bases between. The length of the CDR3 is 11 residues. Germline V lookup: CDR1 SGHTA, CDR2 FQGNSA.

CDR3 region: CASSADSYNEQFF. The CDR3 coding sequence is TGTGCCAGCAGTGCCGACAGTTACAATGAGCAGTTCTTC. The chain combines TRBV28 with TRBJ2-1, with a weak D call TRBD1 (5 bases). Germline values: CDR1 MDHEN, CDR2 SYDVKM. The CDR3 has 13 amino acids. V dropped 5 bases and J dropped 4 bases, with 9 bases sitting between them.

The rearrangement joins TRBV6-5 to TRBJ2-5, with D perhaps matching TRBD2 (6 bases). The V end was cut by 6 bases, the J end by 5 bases, with 19 bases between. This CDR3 is 15 amino acids long. CDR1 is MNHEY and CDR2 is SVGAGI in the germline V gene. The CDR3 nucleotides read TGTGCCAGCAGGTCGGAGAGGGGAGGAGGGGAGACCCAGTACTTC. This encodes CASRSERGGGETQYF.

The chain has TRBV29-1 and TRBJ1-4; D is ambiguous. From germline, CDR1 is SQVTM and CDR2 ANQGSEA. V was trimmed by 6 bases and J by 8 bases, leaving 7 bases between them. This CDR3 region has 10 residues. CDR3 bases: TGCAGCGTCTTTGAGGAAAAACTGTTTTTT. It codes for CSVFEEKLFF.

The rearrangement joins TRBV5-1 to TRBJ1-6; 8 bases agree with TRBD1. Germline CDR1 and CDR2: SGHRS and YFSETQ. V gave up 4 bases and J gave up 0 bases; unmatched junction bases: 6. The CDR3 spans 17 residues. DNA for the CDR3: TGCGCCAGCAGCCCACAGGGGGGTAGCTCCTATAATTCACCCCTCCACTTT. Residues: CASSPQGGSSYNSPLHF.

The rearrangement links TRBV21-1 to TRBJ2-5; no check of the table's D call, TRBD1, against the DNA was made. TRBV21-1 constitutes a pseudogene. This CDR3 has 17 amino acids. The CDR3: CASFICPAGTGLETQYF. CDR3 nucleotides: TGTGCCAGCTTCATTTGTCCCGCCGGAACAGGGCTCGAGACCCAGTACTTC.

The gene calls are TRBV18 and TRBJ1-5, with a weak D call TRBD1 (6 bases). The CDR3 runs to 13 residues. V was trimmed by 5 bases and J by 7 bases, leaving 12 bases between them. CDR1 and CDR2 (germline): KGHSH, LQKENI. This CDR3 is CASSGGGGQPQHF. CDR3 nucleotides: TGTGCCAGCTCAGGAGGGGGAGGGCAGCCCCAGCATTTT.

The chain uses TRBV6-6 and TRBJ1-2, with no clear D. This CDR3 region has 12 residues. Germline CDR1 reads MNHNY; CDR2 reads SVGAGI (reference sequence). Trimming left V 5 bases short and J 8 bases short, with 12 bases between. CDR3 amino acids: CASSEAPSGYTF. CDR3 coding DNA: TGTGCCAGCAGTGAGGCACCTTCAGGCTACACCTTC.

The chain couples TRBV6-2 or TRBV6-3 to TRBJ2-7, with no clear D. The CDR3 contains 12 residues. Germline V gene data show CDR1 as MNHEY and CDR2 as SVGEGT. Trimming cost V 2 bases and J 2 bases, with 4 bases left between them. DNA for the CDR3: TGTGCCAGCAGTTACCCTACCTACGAGCAGTACTTC. Amino acids: CASSYPTYEQYF.

This chain joins TRBV7-2 and TRBJ2-5, with D hard to call. Trimming cost V 4 bases and J 5 bases, with 14 bases left between them. The germline V gene has CDR1 SGHTA and CDR2 FQGNSA. The CDR3 contains 14 residues. In DNA, the CDR3 is TGTGCCAGCAGCTCCCGATTGCGGTTGGAGACCCAGTACTTC. Residues: CASSSRLRLETQYF.

The chain combines TRBV10-1 with TRBJ2-5; TRBD1 agrees at 9 bases. Germline lookup yields CDR1 WNHNN and CDR2 SYGVQD (reference sequence). CDR3 length: 15 residues. Losses at the gene ends were 4 bases for V and 5 bases for J; bases not matched to a gene: 8. CDR3 sequence reads: CASSGTGAGRETQYF. The CDR3 region has the DNA TGCGCCAGCAGTGGGACAGGGGCCGGGCGGGAGACCCAGTACTTC.